This T cell receptor beta chain was sequenced during a study of blood T cell repertoires in COVID-19. As for the study in general: The study drew acute and convalescent COVID-19 samples from the United States, Italy and Spain. PBMCs, B-cell-depleted T cells, or T cells provided the cDNA or gDNA that made up the material.

Looked up from germline, CDR1 is LNHDA and CDR2 is SQIVND (reference sequence). Trimming took 4 bases from V and 4 from J, leaving 13 bases between them. The CDR3 sequence is 14 residues long. In the original workflow: Reference gene primer amplification in the assay estimated nucleated cell counts. Only in-frame clones appear in the TCRdb table, and some are missing; sequencing was by immunoSEQ multiplex PCR. The D gene and trimming were derived from the DNA, and the V and J assignments and clone size from that table. This repertoire shows about 200,000 clones, approximately 82% found once; its top ten account for approximately 6.9%.

The receptor was isolated from a human donor with acute or convalescent COVID-19. The donor label of this sample is uncertain. The sequencing input was peripheral blood. The chain employs TRBV19 and TRBJ1-1; D not resolved. The CDR3 DNA is TGTGCCAGTAGTACCCCGGCCCGGGGCACTGAAGCTTTCTTT. It specifies CASSTPARGTEAFF.